This section outlines one TCR beta chain sequence together with its context. Its specificity is unknown. TCRdb keeps only in-frame clones here, not all; method: immunoSEQ multiplex PCR. There are around 25,000 clones in the sample; roughly 80% occur only once, and approximately 5.1% lies in the top ten. Trimming removed 6 bases at V and 1 base at J, with 10 bases between. The CDR3 is made up of 15 amino acids. CDR1 and CDR2 (germline): SGHTA, FQGTGA. The sample comes from a study of vaccination effects on CD4 cells after COVID-19. Antigen-specific CD4+ T cells were expanded with viral peptide pools in the ViraFEST assay before sequencing. Upon completion of 10 to 11 days in culture, CD4+ T cells were isolated. Subjects were given two BNT162b2 or mRNA-1273 vaccine doses.

This sequence was found in a human donor who received a COVID-19 vaccine. Some clones in this sample may be carry-over from other donors' samples. The chain links TRBV7-3 to TRBJ2-6, with D tentatively TRBD1 (6 bases). Specimen: CD4+ T cells from PBMCs cultured with SARS-CoV-2 spike peptides, collected after COVID-19 vaccination. CDR3 DNA sequence: TGTGCCAGCAGTCAAAGGGGGTCTGGGGCCAACGTCCTGACTTTC. Translating gives CASSQRGSGANVLTF.